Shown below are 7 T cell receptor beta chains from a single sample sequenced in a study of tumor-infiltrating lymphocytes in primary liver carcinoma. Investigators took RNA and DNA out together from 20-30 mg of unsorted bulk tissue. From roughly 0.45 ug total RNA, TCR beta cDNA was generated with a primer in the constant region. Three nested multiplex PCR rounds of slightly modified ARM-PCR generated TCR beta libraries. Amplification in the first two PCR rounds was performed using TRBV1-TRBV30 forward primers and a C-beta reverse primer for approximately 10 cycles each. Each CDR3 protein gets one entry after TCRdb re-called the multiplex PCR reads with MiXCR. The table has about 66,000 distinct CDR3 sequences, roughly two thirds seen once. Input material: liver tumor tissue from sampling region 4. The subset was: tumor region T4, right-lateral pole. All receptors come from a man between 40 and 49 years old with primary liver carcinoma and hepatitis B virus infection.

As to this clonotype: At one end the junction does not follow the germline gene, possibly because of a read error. The CDR3 coding sequence is TGCAACGTTGACGGGGAGAGCTCCTACAAGCAGTACTTC. Protein product: CNVDGESSYKQYF. The chain recombines TRBV29-1 with TRBJ2-7; D may be TRBD2 (5 bases). The CDR3 covers 13 residues. CDR1 and CDR2 (germline): SQVTM, ANQGSEA.

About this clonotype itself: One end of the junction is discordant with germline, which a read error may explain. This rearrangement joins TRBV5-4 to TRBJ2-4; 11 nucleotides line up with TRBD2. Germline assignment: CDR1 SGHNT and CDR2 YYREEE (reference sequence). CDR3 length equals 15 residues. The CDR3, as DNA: TGCGCCAGCAGCGGAACTAGCGGGAGTACGTACAATCAGTACTTC. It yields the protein CASSGTSGSTYNQYF.

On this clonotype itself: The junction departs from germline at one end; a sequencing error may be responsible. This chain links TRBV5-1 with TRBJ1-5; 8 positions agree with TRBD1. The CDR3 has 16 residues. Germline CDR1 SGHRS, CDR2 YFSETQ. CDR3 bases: TGCGCCAACAGCTGGGGGGAACAGGGGGTAAATCGGCCCCAGCATTTT. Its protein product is CANSWGEQGVNRPQHF.

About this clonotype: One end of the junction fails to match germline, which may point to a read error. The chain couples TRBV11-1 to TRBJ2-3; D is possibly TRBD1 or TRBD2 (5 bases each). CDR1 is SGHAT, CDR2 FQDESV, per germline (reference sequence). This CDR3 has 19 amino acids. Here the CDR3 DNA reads TGTGACAGCAGCTCTGGGGGAAGCTCTGTTGGAGCCCGCACATATACGCAGTATTTT. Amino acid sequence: CDSSSGGSSVGARTYTQYF.

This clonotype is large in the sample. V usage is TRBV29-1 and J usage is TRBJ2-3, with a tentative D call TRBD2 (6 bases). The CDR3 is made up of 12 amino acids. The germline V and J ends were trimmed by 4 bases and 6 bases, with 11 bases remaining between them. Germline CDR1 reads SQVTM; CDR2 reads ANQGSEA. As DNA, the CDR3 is TGCAGCGTTGGGCAGGGAGGCGATACGCAGTATTTT. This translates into CSVGQGGDTQYF.

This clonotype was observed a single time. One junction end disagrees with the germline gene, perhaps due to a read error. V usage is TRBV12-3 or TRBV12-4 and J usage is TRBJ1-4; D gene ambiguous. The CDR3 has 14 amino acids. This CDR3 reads CANSLLATNEKLFF. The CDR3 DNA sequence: TGTGCCAACAGTTTATTAGCAACTAATGAAAAACTGTTTTTT.

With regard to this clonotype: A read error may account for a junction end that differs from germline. The CDR3 DNA is TGTGCTAGCAGTGCCCCGTTGGGGACGTTAGAATCCAATGAGCAGTTCTTC. This sequence encodes CASSAPLGTLESNEQFF. V usage is TRBV6-6 and J usage is TRBJ2-1, with D possibly being TRBD1 or TRBD2 (5 bases each). This CDR3 region has 17 residues. Germline CDR1 and CDR2: MNHNY and SVGAGI (reference sequence).